This T cell receptor (beta chain) was recorded in a study of shared clonotypes between healthy human individuals (dated by TCRdb to about 2020). About the full investigation: The cohort comprised a couple of women and a few men aged 18 to 49 years. For each donor, CD4 naive and CD4 memory were each given three plates, CD8 naive was given two plates, and CD8 memory was given one plate. To estimate repertoire size and how much clonotypes are shared between individuals, the study performed deep sequencing of blood TCR repertoires from a few healthy adults. To increase sequencing depth and limit assay-specific biases, TCR repertoire library preparation and sequencing were carried out by different laboratories using diverse techniques. Leukapheresis yielded between about 0.94 and 9 billion PBMCs per donor.

On this clone itself: Its antigen remains undetermined. Base-call qualities are not available, and no considerably larger clone is one nucleotide away.

What the research found in general, with its limitations: Compared with non-shared clonotypes, clonotypes shared by all four sorted-subset donors had higher generation probabilities. Sharing across a handful of donors was observed for roughly 5% of naive CD4, less than 4% of naive CD8, around 2.5% of memory CD4, and around 0.4% of memory CD8 clonotypes. The small number of donors limited the genetic and exposure-history diversity represented. Incomplete sequencing was indicated by rarefaction of sorted-subset datasets, despite the large sequencing depth. Sampling was limited to blood, and TCR repertoires in tissue likely differ from TCR repertoires in blood. Estimated clonotype richness was generally larger for naive than for memory subsets. Pairwise subsampling indicated that sequencing depth was expected to affect the degree of clonotype sharing among donors.

The CDR3 starts with the cysteine, ends with the phenylalanine, and has 14 residues. The only DNA kept is the CDR3, 42 bases in frame from the first base. At the junction V is shortened by 1 base and J by 0 bases, with 7 bases in between. The germline V gene encodes CDR1 MNHNS and CDR2 SASEGT. The donors were healthy, HIV-negative adults with no recently reported acute infections or vaccinations. Only Caucasian adults living in Nashville, Tennessee, USA were represented among the donors. CD8 memory samples consisted of magnetically selected CD45RO+ cells combined with CCR7-negative CD45RA+ effector memory (TemRA) cells. Blood was collected by leukapheresis, and PBMCs were isolated by Ficoll-Histopaque density gradient centrifugation and then cryopreserved in liquid nitrogen vapor phase. Analytical flow cytometry was used to check the purity and quantity of every magnetically sorted T cell population. Each sorted fraction had its genomic DNA isolated and then quantified by UV absorbance on a Nanodrop 2000c.

TCR CDR3 regions were amplified from genomic DNA by multiplex PCR using the deep immunoSEQ assay. Extracted genomic DNA from each cell subset was spread evenly across all wells of several immunoSEQ 96-well plates, with each plate serving as a replicate. For sorted subsets, each replicate PCR was loaded with 200 ng genomic DNA, equivalent to some 27,000 T cell genomes. The purified libraries were quantified using a Qubit 3.0 fluorometer, sized with a Bioanalyzer 2100, and then quantified again using the KAPA Library Quantification kit. Every immunoSEQ 96-well plate was sequenced on a separate single-read 150-cycle Illumina NextSeq 550 flow cell. The paper's processing steps were these. The immunoSEQ output contained only junctional sequences without quality scores, so filtering could not match that applied to full-length reads. Sequences were annotated with PyIR, a Python wrapper for IgBLAST v1.9, using IMGT germline references to assign V/J genes and CDR3. Reads were removed for weak V/J assignments (E-value above 1e-6), missing CDR3, stop codons, out-of-frame junctions, or ambiguous translated residues. V3J clonotypes were defined as sequences sharing an identical inferred V gene, J gene, and CDR3 amino acid sequence. The percentage overlap between two repertoires was calculated by dividing the number of shared unique clonotypes by the size of the smaller repertoire. RTK rarefaction, the Chao1 estimator, and Recon v2.1 estimates of unobserved clonotypes were used to assess repertoire richness. OLGA was used to compute generation probabilities for all TCRbeta clonotypes that the gDNA method yielded from four donors. TCRdb mirrors the immuneACCESS table, restricted to in-frame sequences. Some clones are absent from its copies; in checked studies, under half trace to an unresolved V gene, and the reason for the others is unknown. The V and J calls and clone size were taken over from that table, and D and trimming were inferred from the DNA. Within this sample are approximately 640,000 clones, with 90% of them counted one time only. The biggest ten clones account for about 33% of the sample.

Sequencing used memory CD8+ T cells from PBMCs. The cell subset or site label for this specimen denotes: CD45RO+ cells pooled with CCR7-negative TemRA cells. The rearrangement combines TRBV6-1 with TRBJ2-7; the D gene is perhaps TRBD2, on 6 matching bases. This clonotype was obtained from a man aged 18 to 30 in good health. Some clones in this sample may be carry-over from other donors' samples. The CDR3 loop reads CASSEGEVSYEQYF. In nucleotides, the sequence is TGTGCCAGCAGTGAAGGGGAGGTCTCCTACGAGCAGTACTTC.